The 21 T cell receptor beta chains given below trace back to one sample, sequenced in a study of OX40 agonist ivuxolimab in advanced cancers. The assay was immunoSEQ multiplex PCR, and TCRdb's table has in-frame clones only and misses some. The repertoire consists of roughly 80,000 clones, with around nine tenths occurring once and the leading ten covering under 0.4%. Source: CD4+ or CD8+ T cells sorted from blood, taken in a trial of the OX40 agonist ivuxolimab. Receptors originate from an adult with an advanced solid tumor such as melanoma, head and neck, liver or kidney cancer.

The chain combines TRBV11-2 with TRBJ1-6; D is unclear. The CDR3 covers 15 residues. From germline, CDR1 is SGHAT and CDR2 FQNNGV. Trimming removed 0 bases at V and 9 bases at J, with 12 bases between. CDR3 sequence: CASSLDPGVVSPLHF. CDR3 DNA: TGTGCCAGCAGCTTAGATCCTGGGGTGGTTTCACCCCTCCACTTT.

The V call is TRBV6-5, the J call TRBJ2-7; 7 bases align to TRBD1. Trimming cost V 7 bases and J 3 bases; bases outside gene matches: 9. The CDR3 totals 14 residues. Germline V CDR1 and CDR2: MNHEY, SVGAGI. CDR3 region: CASTSGDRFYEQYF. CDR3 nucleotide sequence: TGTGCCAGCACCTCTGGGGACAGATTCTACGAGCAGTACTTC.

The V gene is TRBV5-1, the J gene TRBJ2-1; a possible D gene is TRBD2 (5 bases). The CDR3 extends over 15 amino acids. The germline V gene has CDR1 SGHRS and CDR2 YFSETQ. Deletions cut 4 bases from V and 0 bases from J, with 11 bases between. The CDR3 loop reads CASSPTGSSYNEQFF. DNA of the CDR3: TGCGCCAGCAGCCCTACGGGGAGCTCCTACAATGAGCAGTTCTTC.

The J gene is TRBJ2-1, the V gene TRBV6-5; 9 nucleotides line up with TRBD2. Germline V gene data show CDR1 as MNHEY and CDR2 as SVGAGI. V dropped 6 bases and J dropped 3; count of bases not matched to a gene: 6. This CDR3 spans 15 amino acids. The CDR3, as DNA: TGTGCCAGCAGGGATAGCGGGAGCTTCTACAATGAGCAGTTCTTC. Translation gives CASRDSGSFYNEQFF.

The V gene is TRBV7-9, the J gene TRBJ2-3, with D perhaps TRBD2 (6 bases). The V gene lost 5 bases and the J gene lost 2 bases, with 17 bases spanning the gap. Germline V gene sequence: CDR1 SEHNR, CDR2 FQNEAQ (reference sequence). CDR3 size: 16 residues. CDR3 DNA sequence: TGTGCCAGCAGCCCCCCGGGGGATTCATTCACAGATACGCAGTATTTT. This codes for CASSPPGDSFTDTQYF.

The chain employs TRBV5-1 and TRBJ1-3; D unclear. Per germline, CDR1 SGHRS and CDR2 YFSETQ. Trimming shortened V by 5 bases and J by 4 bases, and 13 bases separated the two germline ends. The CDR3 extends over 14 amino acids. CDR3 in DNA: TGCGCCAGCAGAAGATCCGTGGGGGGAAACACCATATATTTT. This sequence encodes CASRRSVGGNTIYF. Full variable domain (outside the CDR3, taken from reference TRBV5-1 and TRBJ1-3): KAGVTQTPRYLIKTRGQQVTLSCSPISGHRSVSWYQQTPGQGLQFLFEYFSETQRNKGNFPGRFSGRQFSNSRSEMNVSTLELGDSALYLCASRRSVGGNTIYFGEGSWLTVV.

The chain carries TRBV5-1 and TRBJ1-1; 8 nucleotides line up with TRBD1. This CDR3 has 15 amino acids. V gave up 4 bases and J gave up 0 bases; unmatched junction bases: 5. Germline-derived CDR1 and CDR2 are SGHRS and YFSETQ. CDR3 sequence reads: CASSPRTGLNTEAFF. CDR3 nucleotide sequence: TGCGCCAGCAGCCCGAGGACAGGGCTGAACACTGAAGCTTTCTTT.

The chain carries TRBV6-4 and TRBJ2-2; D remains unclear. The V gene lost 5 bases and the J gene lost 6 bases, with 10 bases spanning the gap. Germline loops: CDR1 MRHNA, CDR2 SNTAGT. The length of the CDR3 is 13 residues. In nucleotides, the CDR3 is TGTGCCAGCAGTCCCCAAGGCGCCGGGGAGCTGTTTTTT. Amino acids: CASSPQGAGELFF.

This chain connects TRBV6-1 to TRBJ1-5; 9 bases are shared with TRBD1. Germline lookup yields CDR1 MNHNS and CDR2 SASEGT. With V trimmed by 11 bases and J by 2 bases, 10 bases remained unmatched. The length of the CDR3 is 15 residues. This CDR3 is CAGSTGGSGNQPQHF. Here the CDR3 DNA reads TGTGCCGGGTCCACAGGGGGCTCGGGCAATCAGCCCCAGCATTTT.

This chain links TRBV5-6 with TRBJ2-7; TRBD2 matches at 9 bases. V lost 4 bases and J lost 3; bases outside the gene matches: 8. This CDR3 is built from 15 residues. Germline assignment: CDR1 SGHDT and CDR2 YYEEEE. CDR3 protein: CASSGGLAFDYEQYF. The CDR3 nucleotides read TGTGCCAGCAGCGGGGGACTAGCCTTCGACTACGAGCAGTACTTC.

This clone was found once. The CDR3 region has the DNA TGCGCCAGCAGCTTGGGGGCGGGAGAGCTCTCCTACAATGAGCAGTTCTTC. Translated, it gives CASSLGAGELSYNEQFF. The gene calls are TRBV5-1 and TRBJ2-1; 7 bases are a match to TRBD2. The trim removed 0 bases at V and 0 bases at J, leaving 6 bases unmatched. CDR1 SGHRS and CDR2 YFSETQ come from the germline V gene. This CDR3 is 17 amino acids long.

The rearrangement joins TRBV5-1 to TRBJ1-4; 7 positions agree with TRBD1. The CDR3 has 14 residues. The germline V gene has CDR1 SGHRS and CDR2 YFSETQ. The junction had 6 bases not matched to a gene; V was cut back by 2 bases and J by 8 bases. CDR3 nucleotide sequence: TGCGCCAGCAGCTTACAGGGGCCGGAAGAAAAACTGTTTTTT. Residues: CASSLQGPEEKLFF. Supplemented by reference TRBV5-1 and TRBJ1-4, the full variable domain reads KAGVTQTPRYLIKTRGQQVTLSCSPISGHRSVSWYQQTPGQGLQFLFEYFSETQRNKGNFPGRFSGRQFSNSRSEMNVSTLELGDSALYLCASSLQGPEEKLFFGSGTQLSVL.

The CDR3 sequence is CASSFGTRGTGELFF. CDR3 bases: TGTGCCAGCAGCTTCGGGACACGGGGGACCGGGGAGCTGTTTTTT. J is TRBJ2-2 and V is TRBV7-2; either TRBD1 or TRBD2 may fit D (6 bases each). CDR3 length: 15 residues. The germline V gene encodes CDR1 SGHTA and CDR2 FQGNSA. V was shortened by 3 bases and J by 5 bases, with 13 bases between the two germline ends.

A few counts support this clone. The chain recombines TRBV10-2 with TRBJ2-5, with D unclear. The CDR3 is made up of 11 amino acids. Germline V gene lookup returns CDR1 WSHSY and CDR2 SAAADI. With 6 bases removed from V and 5 bases from J, the gap between germline ends came to 7 bases. Here the CDR3 reads CASSSSETQYF. Here the CDR3 DNA reads TGCGCCAGCAGCAGTAGCGAGACCCAGTACTTC.

CDR3 DNA: TGTGCCAGCAGTTACGGGGGGGGAGTGGATCAGCCCCAGCATTTT. It codes for CASSYGGGVDQPQHF. The rearrangement uses TRBV6-5 and TRBJ1-5; the D gene is possibly TRBD1 (5 bases). Trimming cost V 2 bases and J 5 bases, with 13 bases left between them. CDR1 and CDR2 (germline): MNHEY, SVGAGI. CDR3 length: 15 residues.

The V and J genes are TRBV7-9 and TRBJ2-5; D is unresolved. The V end was cut by 0 bases, the J end by 4 bases, with 3 bases between. The length of the CDR3 is 12 residues. Germline V CDR1 and CDR2: SEHNR, FQNEAQ (reference sequence). The CDR3 protein is CASSLAPETQYF. DNA for the CDR3: TGTGCCAGCAGCTTAGCCCCAGAGACCCAGTACTTC.

CDR3 region: CTSSPRAGGTTDTQYF. The CDR3 DNA follows: TGCACCAGCAGCCCACGAGCGGGAGGGACCACAGATACGCAGTATTTT. The V and J genes are TRBV1 and TRBJ2-3; the tabulated D call, TRBD2, remains unverified against the DNA. TRBV1 constitutes a pseudogene. The CDR3 covers 16 residues.

V gene TRBV5-1 combines with J gene TRBJ2-7; D is perhaps TRBD1 (5 bases). V lost 6 bases, J lost 3 bases, and 16 bases lay in between. The CDR3 is 14 residues long. The germline V gene has CDR1 SGHRS and CDR2 YFSETQ. The CDR3 DNA reads as TGCGCCAGCACCAATCCAGGGCAGGGCTACGAGCAGTACTTC. It codes for CASTNPGQGYEQYF.

The V gene is TRBV30, the J gene TRBJ2-1; 8 bases line up with TRBD1. This CDR3 is 14 amino acids long. CDR1 and CDR2 from the germline V gene are GTSNPN and SVGIG (reference sequence). V dropped 0 bases and J dropped 5; count of bases not matched to a gene: 3. CDR3 DNA sequence: TGTGCCTGGAGTGTACAGGGGGAGGACAATGAGCAGTTCTTC. It codes for CAWSVQGEDNEQFF.

CDR3 in DNA: TGTGCCATCAGTGAGCGCCAGGGGGGGGATGGCTACACCTTC. It specifies CAISERQGGDGYTF. J is TRBJ1-2 and V is TRBV10-3; 7 bases align to TRBD1. Germline lookup yields CDR1 ENHRY and CDR2 SYGVKD. With V trimmed by 2 bases and J by 6 bases, 6 bases remained unmatched. This CDR3 contains 14 residues.

This clone occurred once. This chain joins TRBV7-2 and TRBJ2-3; no clear D. Trimming left V 2 bases short and J 0 bases short, with 6 bases between. Germline CDR1 SGHTA, CDR2 FQGNSA. This CDR3 region has 14 residues. The CDR3 reads CASSLSLSTDTQYF. The CDR3 DNA reads as TGTGCCAGCAGCTTAAGCCTAAGCACAGATACGCAGTATTTT. The complete variable domain, with remaining parts taken from reference TRBV7-2 and TRBJ2-3, reads GAGVSQSPSNKVTEKGKDVELRCDPISGHTALYWYRQSLGQGLEFLIYFQGNSAPDKSGLPSDRFSAERTGGSVSTLTIQRTQQEDSAVYLCASSLSLSTDTQYFGPGTRLTVL.